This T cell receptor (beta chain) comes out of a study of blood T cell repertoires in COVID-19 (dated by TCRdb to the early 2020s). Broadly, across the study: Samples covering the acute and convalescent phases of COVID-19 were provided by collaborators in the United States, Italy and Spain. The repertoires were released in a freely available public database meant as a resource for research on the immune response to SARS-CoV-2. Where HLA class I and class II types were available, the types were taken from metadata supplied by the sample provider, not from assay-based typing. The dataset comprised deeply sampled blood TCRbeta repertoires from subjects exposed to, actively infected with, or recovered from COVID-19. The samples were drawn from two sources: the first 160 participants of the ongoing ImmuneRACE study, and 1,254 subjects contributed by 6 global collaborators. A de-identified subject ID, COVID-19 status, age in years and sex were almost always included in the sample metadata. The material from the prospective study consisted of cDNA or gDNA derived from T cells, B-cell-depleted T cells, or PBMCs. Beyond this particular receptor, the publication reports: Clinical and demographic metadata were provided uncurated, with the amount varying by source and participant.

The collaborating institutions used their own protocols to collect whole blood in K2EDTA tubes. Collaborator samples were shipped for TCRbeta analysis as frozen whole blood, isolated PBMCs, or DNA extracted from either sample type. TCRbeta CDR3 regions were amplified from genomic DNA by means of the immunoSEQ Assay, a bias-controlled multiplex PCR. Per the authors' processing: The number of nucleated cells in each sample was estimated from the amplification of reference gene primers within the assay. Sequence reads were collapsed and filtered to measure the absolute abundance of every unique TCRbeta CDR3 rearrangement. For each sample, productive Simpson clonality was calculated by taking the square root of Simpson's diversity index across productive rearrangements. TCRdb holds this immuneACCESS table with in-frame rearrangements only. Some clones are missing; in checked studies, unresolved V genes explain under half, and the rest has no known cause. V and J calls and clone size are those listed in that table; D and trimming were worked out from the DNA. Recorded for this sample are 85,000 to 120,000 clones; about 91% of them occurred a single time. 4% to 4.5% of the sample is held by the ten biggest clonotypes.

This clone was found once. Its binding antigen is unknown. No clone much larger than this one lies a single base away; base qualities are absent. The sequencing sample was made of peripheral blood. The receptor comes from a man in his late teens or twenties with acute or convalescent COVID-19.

The sequence in DNA is TGTGCCACCAGGCCTGGGGGGACCTACACCGGGGAGCTGTTTTTT. Translated, it gives CATRPGGTYTGELFF. The chain is assembled from TRBV24-1 and TRBJ2-2, with a weak D call of TRBD2 (6 bases match). Spanning cysteine to phenylalanine, the CDR3 consists of 15 amino acids. CDR3 DNA only is kept here, 45 bases in frame from base 1. V drops 7 bases and J drops 3 bases, leaving 14 bases in between. CDR1 and CDR2 are drawn from the germline V gene: KGHDR, SFDVKD.